A single sample gave rise to the 3 T cell receptor beta chains below, sequenced in a study of OX40 agonist ivuxolimab in advanced cancers. The library was generated by the immunoSEQ multiplex PCR assay. The table was pulled from immuneACCESS by TCRdb, which kept in-frame rearrangements only. Such tables lose some clones; where checked, under half of the loss comes from unresolved V genes, and the rest has no known cause. This sample comprises 15,000 to 20,000 clones, over 70% of them detected only once. The ten largest make up around 30% of the sample. The sample consisted of CD4+ or CD8+ T cells sorted from blood, taken in a trial of the OX40 agonist ivuxolimab. The receptors stem from an adult with an advanced solid tumor such as melanoma, head and neck, liver or kidney cancer.

This clone was seen only a few times. The chain has TRBV28 and TRBJ1-2; perhaps TRBD1 as D (5 bases). The germline V and J ends were trimmed by 3 bases and 5 bases, with 16 bases remaining between them. The length of the CDR3 is 15 residues. Germline V gene sequence: CDR1 MDHEN, CDR2 SYDVKM. The CDR3 DNA sequence: TGTGCCAGCAGTTTTTTGGGAACAGGAGCTTATGGCTACACCTTC. Protein: CASSFLGTGAYGYTF.

This clone was seen a single time. The chain links TRBV2 to TRBJ2-3; weak D call: TRBD1 (6 bases). Trimming cost V 4 bases and J 0 bases, with 14 bases left between them. The CDR3 runs 16 residues. Germline V gene sequence: CDR1 SNHLY, CDR2 FYNNEI. CDR3 in DNA: TGTGCCAGCAGTGGCGACAGGCGTGCTAGCACAGATACGCAGTATTTT. Amino acids: CASSGDRRASTDTQYF.

The chain couples TRBV27 to TRBJ2-4; D is perhaps TRBD1 or TRBD2 (5 bases each). The CDR3 loop spans 15 amino acids. The germline V gene has CDR1 MNHEY and CDR2 SMNVEV (reference sequence). The V and J ends lost 0 bases and 1 base respectively, with 7 bases between them. The CDR3 DNA is TGTGCCAGCAGTTTATCTGGGACGGCCAAAAACATTCAGTACTTC. Its protein is CASSLSGTAKNIQYF.